Shown below are 32 T cell receptor beta chains from a single sample sequenced in a study of cytomegalovirus exposure and HLA in healthy donors. The PCR employed 60 Vbeta primers together with 13 Jbeta primers. Here immunoSEQ multiplex PCR was the method, and the copy in TCRdb shows in-frame clones only, minus some. Of around 150,000 clones in the sample, 75% are singletons; the top ten hold roughly 8.2%. Material for sequencing was PBMCs. These receptors were taken from a woman between 35 and 50 years old in good health and CMV-seropositive.

The CDR3 region has the DNA TGCGCCAGCAGCCAAGACAGGGTCGGTGCAGATACGCAGTATTTT. Its protein is CASSQDRVGADTQYF. V is TRBV4-3 and J is TRBJ2-3, with a possible D match to TRBD1 (5 bases). CDR1 and CDR2 from the germline V gene are LGHNA and YSLEER. This CDR3 has 15 residues. Trimming took off 0 bases at V and 4 bases at J, with 11 bases between the two ends.

This clone occurred once. The CDR3 loop is CATSGGQGAGQPQHF. The CDR3 DNA sequence: TGTGCCACCAGCGGCGGACAGGGGGCCGGACAGCCCCAGCATTTT. The chain carries TRBV15 and TRBJ1-5; 11 nucleotides agree with TRBD1. The ends lost 5 bases at V and 7 bases at J; junction bases unmatched: 7. Germline assignment: CDR1 LNHNV and CDR2 YYDKDF (reference sequence). The CDR3 has 15 amino acids. Full variable domain (rest looked up from reference TRBV15 and TRBJ1-5): DAMVIQNPRYQVTQFGKPVTLSCSQTLNHNVMYWYQQKSSQAPKLLFHYYDKDFNNEADTPDNFQSRRPNTSFCFLDIRSPGLGDTAMYLCATSGGQGAGQPQHFGDGTRLSIL.

The chain employs TRBV19 and TRBJ2-1; 8 positions agree with TRBD2. Germline assignment: CDR1 LNHDA and CDR2 SQIVND (reference sequence). V lost 5 bases to trimming and J lost 3 bases; unmatched junction nucleotides: 6. The CDR3 extends over 15 amino acids. The CDR3 is CASSARTSSYNEQFF. The DNA for the CDR3 is TGTGCCAGTAGTGCCCGGACTAGCAGCTACAATGAGCAGTTCTTC.

The count of this clone is one. The J gene is TRBJ2-5, the V gene TRBV25-1; 9 bases align to TRBD1. The junction had 8 bases not matched to a gene; V was cut back by 4 bases and J by 5 bases. The CDR3 contains 15 residues. The germline CDR1 and CDR2 sequences are MGHDK and SYGVNS. The CDR3 sequence: CASSGRDRVGETQYF. The CDR3 DNA is TGTGCCAGCAGTGGCCGGGACAGGGTCGGGGAGACCCAGTACTTC.

The V and J genes are TRBV7-3 and TRBJ2-3; TRBD2 matches at 8 bases. The germline gives CDR1 SGHTA, CDR2 FQGTGA. V lost 3 bases and J lost 1; bases outside the gene matches: 6. CDR3 length: 16 residues. As DNA, the CDR3 is TGTGCCAGCAGCTTTTCGGGGACTAGAGGCACAGATACGCAGTATTTT. Translated: CASSFSGTRGTDTQYF.

The J gene is TRBJ2-1, the V gene TRBV7-9; 7 bases line up with TRBD2. This CDR3 is 13 amino acids long. The trim removed 4 bases at V and 9 bases at J, leaving 6 bases unmatched. Per the germline V gene, CDR1 is SEHNR and CDR2 is FQNEAQ (reference sequence). As DNA, the CDR3 is TGTGCCAGCAGCTCTCCTAGCGGTTCTGAGCAGTTCTTC. Amino acid sequence: CASSSPSGSEQFF.

The chain couples TRBV19 to TRBJ2-1; TRBD2 is a possible D gene (6 bases). Looked up from germline, CDR1 is LNHDA and CDR2 is SQIVND (reference sequence). V was cut by 5 bases and J by 10 bases, with 18 bases left in between. This CDR3 is 14 amino acids long. The CDR3 loop is CASSSARDGREQFF. Written as DNA, the CDR3 is TGTGCCAGTAGTTCGGCTAGGGATGGGAGGGAGCAGTTCTTC.

The chain has TRBV11-1 and TRBJ2-2, with 14 bases aligning to TRBD2. This CDR3 contains 19 residues. Per the germline V gene, CDR1 is SGHAT and CDR2 is FQDESV (reference sequence). Trimming at V came to 4 bases and at J to 6 bases, leaving 13 bases not matched to a gene. The CDR3 DNA reads as TGTGCCAGCAGCTCGAGGGGACTAGCGGGAGTCGTCGGGTCCGGGGAGCTGTTTTTT. It is translated as CASSSRGLAGVVGSGELFF.

V and J are TRBV18 and TRBJ1-5, with 7 nucleotides matching TRBD1. CDR1 is KGHSH, CDR2 LQKENI, per germline. This CDR3 is built from 13 residues. V shed 6 bases, J shed 4 bases, and the junction held 3 bases outside the gene matches. The CDR3 DNA sequence: TGTGCCAGCTCGGAGGGACAGAATCAGCCCCAGCATTTT. It translates to CASSEGQNQPQHF.

V and J are TRBV5-1 and TRBJ2-5; possibly TRBD1 for D (6 bases). The last part of the DNA fits TRBJ2-7 better; the J call may be wrong. The germline gives CDR1 SGHRS, CDR2 YFSETQ. This CDR3 is built from 14 residues. The CDR3 sequence: CASSSRTVPYEQYF. DNA of the CDR3: TGCGCCAGCAGCTCTCGGACAGTCCCCTACGAGCAGTACTTC.

This chain links TRBV7-2 with TRBJ2-7; D perhaps matches TRBD1 (7 bases). Trimming shortened V by 0 bases and J by 1 base, and 16 bases separated the two germline ends. CDR1 SGHTA and CDR2 FQGNSA come from the germline V gene. The CDR3 runs to 17 residues. CDR3 nucleotide sequence: TGTGCCAGCAGCTTAGCGGCCCCGACAGGGAGGTCCTACGAGCAGTACTTC. This encodes CASSLAAPTGRSYEQYF.

This clone came up a few times. The chain recombines TRBV2 with TRBJ2-1; 7 nucleotides line up with TRBD1. Germline loops: CDR1 SNHLY, CDR2 FYNNEI. This CDR3 has 15 residues. J gave up 6 bases and V 6 bases, and 11 bases lay outside the gene matches. CDR3 sequence reads: CASSTIPRQGNEQFF. The CDR3 DNA is TGTGCCAGCAGCACGATCCCTCGACAGGGCAATGAGCAGTTCTTC.

This clone has just a few counts. The CDR3 DNA is TGCAGTGCTAGAGTAGTGGATGAGCAGTTCTTC. This codes for CSARVVDEQFF. The V and J genes are TRBV20-1 and TRBJ2-1, with D unclear. V was shortened by 1 base and J by 8 bases, with 6 bases between the two germline ends. Looked up from germline, CDR1 is DFQATT and CDR2 is SNEGSKA (reference sequence). The CDR3 runs 11 residues.

J is TRBJ2-7 and V is TRBV6-6; D not resolved. This CDR3 spans 12 amino acids. V lost 4 bases and J lost 6, with 10 bases in between. From germline, CDR1 is MNHNY and CDR2 SVGAGI (reference sequence). The CDR3 DNA is TGTGCCAGCAGTTGGAAACAGAGCGAGCAGTACTTC. Its protein product is CASSWKQSEQYF.

This chain uses TRBV28 with TRBJ2-7; possible D gene TRBD1, 6 bases. Germline V CDR1 and CDR2: MDHEN, SYDVKM. This CDR3 spans 13 amino acids. Trimming shortened V by 3 bases and J by 4 bases, and 10 bases separated the two germline ends. The CDR3 nucleotides read TGTGCCAGCAGTTTTGCGCAGGGGTACGAGCAGTACTTC. Amino acids: CASSFAQGYEQYF.

CDR3 sequence reads: CASSLVAGTLNEQFF. The CDR3 DNA is TGTGCCAGCAGCTTGGTGGCAGGGACTCTCAATGAGCAGTTCTTC. The J gene is TRBJ2-1, the V gene TRBV5-4, with a possible D match to TRBD2 (6 bases). In germline, CDR1 is SGHNT, CDR2 YYREEE (reference sequence). Trimming took 0 bases from V and 6 from J, leaving 13 bases between them. The CDR3 runs 15 residues.

This chain connects TRBV19 to TRBJ1-4; D is perhaps TRBD1 (6 bases). CDR1 is LNHDA and CDR2 is SQIVND in the germline V gene (reference sequence). The CDR3 totals 14 residues. Trimming removed 6 bases at V and 3 bases at J, with 11 bases between. CDR3 nucleotide sequence: TGTGCCAGTAGGACACCAGGGGCTAATGAAAAACTGTTTTTT. This codes for CASRTPGANEKLFF.

This chain uses TRBV10-2 with TRBJ2-3; 7 nucleotides align to TRBD2. Germline trimming cut 9 bases from V and 1 base from J; bases unmatched to any gene: 7. Germline V lookup: CDR1 WSHSY, CDR2 SAAADI. The CDR3 is 14 residues long. The CDR3 DNA reads TGCGCCAGTAAGTTAGCGGGTGGCACAGATACGCAGTATTTT. This encodes CASKLAGGTDTQYF.

This clone was counted a few times. The genes are TRBV11-2 and TRBJ2-7; the match to TRBD1 covers 10 bases. Per the germline V gene, CDR1 is SGHAT and CDR2 is FQNNGV. After removal of 8 bases from V and 4 bases from J, the junction contained 5 bases not matched to a gene. The CDR3 extends over 13 amino acids. CDR3 region: CASGPDRGYEQYF. In DNA form, the CDR3 reads TGTGCCAGCGGCCCGGACAGGGGGTACGAGCAGTACTTC.

The chain recombines TRBV7-2 with TRBJ2-7, with a possible D match to TRBD2 (5 bases). The germline V gene has CDR1 SGHTA and CDR2 FQGNSA. V gave up 1 base and J gave up 6 bases, with 10 bases separating them. There are 13 residues in the CDR3. CDR3 bases: TGTGCCAGCAGCTTAGATTATCGGGGCGAGCAGTACTTC. It translates to CASSLDYRGEQYF.

DNA for the CDR3: TGTGCCAGCAGGCAACAGGGGGTCGCCAATCAGCCCCAGCATTTT. Protein: CASRQQGVANQPQHF. This chain links TRBV2 with TRBJ1-5; 8 bases are shared with TRBD1. Germline V lookup: CDR1 SNHLY, CDR2 FYNNEI. The CDR3 extends over 15 amino acids. Germline trimming cut 6 bases from V and 3 bases from J; bases unmatched to any gene: 7.

This clone was seen once. V usage is TRBV2 and J usage is TRBJ2-5; TRBD2 aligns across 12 bases. CDR3 length: 21 amino acids. The V segment lost 7 bases and the J segment 4 bases; nucleotides outside the gene matches: 25. Germline V gene sequence: CDR1 SNHLY, CDR2 FYNNEI. CDR3 DNA sequence: TGTGCCAGCAACCCGATAATAGGGCAGGGGATGGGACTAGCGGGTAGAGAGACCCAGTACTTC. Protein product: CASNPIIGQGMGLAGRETQYF.

The rearrangement joins TRBV7-2 to TRBJ2-5; tentatively, D is TRBD2 (6 bases). The germline V and J ends were trimmed by 3 bases and 3 bases, with 14 bases remaining between them. The V gene's germline CDR1 is SGHTA and CDR2 FQGNSA. The CDR3 sequence is 15 residues long. The CDR3 sequence is CASSFGGVWKETQYF. The CDR3 nucleotides are TGTGCCAGCAGCTTCGGCGGGGTCTGGAAAGAGACCCAGTACTTC.

The rearrangement joins TRBV28 to TRBJ2-1; 12 positions agree with TRBD2. V shed 8 bases and J 12 bases; nucleotides not matched to a gene: 11. The CDR3 sequence is 14 residues long. The germline CDR1 and CDR2 sequences are MDHEN and SYDVKM. The CDR3 region is CASSRLAGDRVQFF. The CDR3 DNA sequence: TGTGCCAGCTCCAGACTAGCGGGAGACAGGGTGCAGTTCTTC.

The V gene is TRBV5-8, the J gene TRBJ2-1; 12 bases align to TRBD2. CDR3 length equals 16 residues. The V and J ends lost 0 bases and 8 bases, in that order; junction bases with no gene match: 6. Per germline, CDR1 SGHTS and CDR2 YDEGEE. CDR3 coding DNA: TGTGCCAGCAGCTTGGCGTTTGCTAGCGGGAGGGATGAGCAGTTCTTC. This codes for CASSLAFASGRDEQFF.

Only a few counts were recorded for this clone. The rearrangement links TRBV9 to TRBJ2-1, with TRBD2 identical over 9 bases. This CDR3 region has 15 residues. CDR1 and CDR2 (germline): SGDLS, YYNGEE. Trimming removed 0 bases from V and 6 bases from J; junction bases left unmatched: 4. Here the CDR3 DNA reads TGTGCCAGCAGCGTAGTTGAGACTAGCGGCAATGAGCAGTTCTTC. Residues: CASSVVETSGNEQFF.

The chain is built from TRBV27 and TRBJ2-1; TRBD2 matches 9 bases. Germline V gene lookup returns CDR1 MNHEY and CDR2 SMNVEV (reference sequence). CDR3 length: 15 amino acids. The J segment lost 6 bases and the V segment lost 1 base, leaving 4 bases of the junction unmatched. The CDR3 region has the DNA TGTGCCAGCAGTTTATTGGCTAGCGGGATCAATGAGCAGTTCTTC. Its protein product is CASSLLASGINEQFF.

This clone was seen a handful of times. This chain connects TRBV30 to TRBJ1-6; possibly TRBD1 for D (6 bases). V was pared by 2 bases and J by 8 bases, with 16 bases between. Germline assignment: CDR1 GTSNPN and CDR2 SVGIG (reference sequence). This CDR3 region has 15 residues. The CDR3 region has the DNA TGTGCCTGGAGTTTAGGAACAGGGAGTTATTCACCCCTCCACTTT. It encodes CAWSLGTGSYSPLHF.

The table lists this clone with a few counts. The rearrangement joins TRBV27 to TRBJ2-1; perhaps TRBD2 as D (6 bases). The V gene lost 6 bases and the J gene lost 5 bases, with 14 bases spanning the gap. The germline V gene has CDR1 MNHEY and CDR2 SMNVEV (reference sequence). The CDR3 consists of 14 residues. Written as DNA, the CDR3 is TGTGCCAGCAGCCGGACTAAGGTAGACAATGAGCAGTTCTTC. Amino acid sequence: CASSRTKVDNEQFF.

This clone was seen a handful of times. The genes are TRBV9 and TRBJ2-5; 14 nucleotides agree with TRBD2. This CDR3 contains 16 residues. Germline trimming cut 0 bases from V and 5 bases from J; bases unmatched to any gene: 3. Germline loops: CDR1 SGDLS, CDR2 YYNGEE. CDR3 residues: CASSVAGLAGGETQYF. The CDR3, as DNA: TGTGCCAGCAGCGTAGCTGGACTAGCGGGAGGTGAGACCCAGTACTTC.

This chain joins TRBV9 and TRBJ2-2; the D gene is possibly TRBD1 (6 bases). The CDR3 totals 17 residues. Germline CDR1 and CDR2: SGDLS and YYNGEE. Trimming removed 0 bases at V and 1 base at J, with 13 bases between. The DNA for the CDR3 is TGTGCCAGCAGCGTAGCTAGGGTACAGGGGAACACCGGGGAGCTGTTTTTT. Translating it yields CASSVARVQGNTGELFF.

Concerning this clone: The junction does not match germline at one end; this may be a read error. V usage is TRBV28 and J usage is TRBJ2-7; maybe TRBD1 (6 bases). CDR3 size: 16 residues. CDR1 MDHEN and CDR2 SYDVKM come from the germline V gene. CDR3 protein: CASRLFGVAGAYEQYF. The CDR3 coding sequence is TGTGCCAGCAGGTTATTCGGAGTCGCAGGGGCCTACGAGCAGTACTTC.